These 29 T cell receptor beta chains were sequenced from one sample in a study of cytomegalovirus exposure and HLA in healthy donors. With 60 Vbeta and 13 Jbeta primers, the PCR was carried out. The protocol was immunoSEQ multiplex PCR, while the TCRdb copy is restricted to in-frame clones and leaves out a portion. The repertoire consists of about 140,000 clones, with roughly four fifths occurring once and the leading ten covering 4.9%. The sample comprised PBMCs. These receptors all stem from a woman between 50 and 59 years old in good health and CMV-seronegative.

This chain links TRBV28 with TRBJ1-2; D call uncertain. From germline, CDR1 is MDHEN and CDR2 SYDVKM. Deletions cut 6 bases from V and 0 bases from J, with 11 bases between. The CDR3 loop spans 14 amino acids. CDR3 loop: CASRPGGANYGYTF. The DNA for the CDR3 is TGTGCCAGCAGGCCCGGAGGAGCTAACTATGGCTACACCTTC.

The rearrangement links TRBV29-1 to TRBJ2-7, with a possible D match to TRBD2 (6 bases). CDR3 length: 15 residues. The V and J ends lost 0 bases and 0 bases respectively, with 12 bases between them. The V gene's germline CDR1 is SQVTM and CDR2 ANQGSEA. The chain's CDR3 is CSVEDRGTGSYEQYF. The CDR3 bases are TGCAGCGTTGAAGATCGGGGGACGGGCTCCTACGAGCAGTACTTC.

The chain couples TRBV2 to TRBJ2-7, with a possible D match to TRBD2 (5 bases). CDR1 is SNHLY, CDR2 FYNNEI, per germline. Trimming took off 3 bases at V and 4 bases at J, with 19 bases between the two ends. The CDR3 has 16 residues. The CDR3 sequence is CASSDMGSRWRYEQYF. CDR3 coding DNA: TGTGCCAGCAGTGATATGGGCAGCCGTTGGAGGTACGAGCAGTACTTC.

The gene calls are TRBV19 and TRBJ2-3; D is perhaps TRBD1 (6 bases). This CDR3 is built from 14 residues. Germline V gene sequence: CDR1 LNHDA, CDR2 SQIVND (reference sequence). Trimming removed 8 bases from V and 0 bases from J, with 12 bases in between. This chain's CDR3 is CASGAGASTDTQYF. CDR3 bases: TGTGCCAGTGGCGCAGGGGCAAGCACAGATACGCAGTATTTT.

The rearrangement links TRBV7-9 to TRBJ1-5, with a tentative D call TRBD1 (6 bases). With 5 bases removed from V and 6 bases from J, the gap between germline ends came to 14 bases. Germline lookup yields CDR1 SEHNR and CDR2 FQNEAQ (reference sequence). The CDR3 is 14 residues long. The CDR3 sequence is CASSTASGVQPQHF. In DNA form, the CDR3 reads TGTGCCAGCAGCACTGCCTCAGGGGTTCAGCCCCAGCATTTT.

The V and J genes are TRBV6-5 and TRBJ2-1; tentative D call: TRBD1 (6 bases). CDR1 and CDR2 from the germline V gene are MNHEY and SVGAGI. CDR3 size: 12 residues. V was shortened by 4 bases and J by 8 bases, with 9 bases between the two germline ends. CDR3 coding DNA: TGTGCCAGCAGTTCAACAGGGTATGAGCAGTTCTTC. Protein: CASSSTGYEQFF.

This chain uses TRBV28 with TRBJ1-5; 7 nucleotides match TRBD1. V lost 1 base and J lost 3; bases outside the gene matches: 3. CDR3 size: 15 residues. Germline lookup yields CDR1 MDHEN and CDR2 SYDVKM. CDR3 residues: CASSLSDRDNQPQHF. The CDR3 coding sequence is TGTGCCAGCAGTTTATCCGACAGGGACAATCAGCCCCAGCATTTT.

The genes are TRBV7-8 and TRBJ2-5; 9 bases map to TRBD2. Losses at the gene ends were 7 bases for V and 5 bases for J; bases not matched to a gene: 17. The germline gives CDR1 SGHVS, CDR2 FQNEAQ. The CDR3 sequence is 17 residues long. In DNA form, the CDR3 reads TGTGCCAGCACCCCGAGTAGGGCGGGGGGGCTAGAGGAGACCCAGTACTTC. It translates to CASTPSRAGGLEETQYF.

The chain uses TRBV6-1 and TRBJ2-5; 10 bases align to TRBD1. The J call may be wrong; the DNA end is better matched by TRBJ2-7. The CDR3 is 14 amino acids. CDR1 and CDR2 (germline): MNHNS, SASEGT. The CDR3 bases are TGTGCCAGCAGTGCGGGACAGGGGATCTACGAGCAGTACTTC. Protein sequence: CASSAGQGIYEQYF.

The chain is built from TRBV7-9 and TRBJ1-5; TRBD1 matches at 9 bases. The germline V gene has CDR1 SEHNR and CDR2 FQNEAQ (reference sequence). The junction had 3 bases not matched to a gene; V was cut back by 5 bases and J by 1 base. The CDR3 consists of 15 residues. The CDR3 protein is CASSPGTGSNQPQHF. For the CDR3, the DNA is TGTGCCAGCAGCCCGGGGACAGGGAGCAATCAGCCCCAGCATTTT.

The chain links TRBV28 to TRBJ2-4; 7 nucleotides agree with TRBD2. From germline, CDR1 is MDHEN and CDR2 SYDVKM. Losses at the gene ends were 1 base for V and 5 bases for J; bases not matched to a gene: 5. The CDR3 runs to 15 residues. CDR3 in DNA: TGTGCCAGCAGTTTATCTGGGGGGGTGCAAAACATTCAGTACTTC. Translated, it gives CASSLSGGVQNIQYF.

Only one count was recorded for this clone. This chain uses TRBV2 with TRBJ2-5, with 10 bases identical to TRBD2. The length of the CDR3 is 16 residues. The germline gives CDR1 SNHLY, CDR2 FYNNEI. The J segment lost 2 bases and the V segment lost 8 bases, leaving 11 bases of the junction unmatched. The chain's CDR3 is CASRPRSGGAQETQYF. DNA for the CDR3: TGTGCCAGCCGACCTCGGAGCGGGGGGGCACAAGAGACCCAGTACTTC.

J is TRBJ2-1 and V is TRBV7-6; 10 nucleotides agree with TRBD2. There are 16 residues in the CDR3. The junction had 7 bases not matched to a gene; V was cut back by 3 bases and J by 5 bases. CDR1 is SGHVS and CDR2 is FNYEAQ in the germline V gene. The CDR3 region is CASSLFSGGPHNEQFF. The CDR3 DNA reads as TGTGCCAGCAGCTTGTTTAGCGGGGGGCCGCACAATGAGCAGTTCTTC.

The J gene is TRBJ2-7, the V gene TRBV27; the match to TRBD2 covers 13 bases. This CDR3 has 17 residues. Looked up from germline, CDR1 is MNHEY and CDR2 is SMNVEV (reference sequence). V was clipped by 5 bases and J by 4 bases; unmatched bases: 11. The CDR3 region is CASSPFPTSGGWYEQYF. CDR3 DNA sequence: TGTGCCAGCAGTCCTTTCCCGACTAGCGGGGGGTGGTACGAGCAGTACTTC.

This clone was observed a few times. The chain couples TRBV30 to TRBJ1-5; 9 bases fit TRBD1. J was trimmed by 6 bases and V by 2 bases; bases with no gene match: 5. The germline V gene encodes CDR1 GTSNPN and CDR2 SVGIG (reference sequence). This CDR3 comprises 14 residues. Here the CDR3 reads CAWSRDRVSQPQHF. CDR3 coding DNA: TGTGCCTGGAGTAGGGACAGGGTGAGTCAGCCCCAGCATTTT.

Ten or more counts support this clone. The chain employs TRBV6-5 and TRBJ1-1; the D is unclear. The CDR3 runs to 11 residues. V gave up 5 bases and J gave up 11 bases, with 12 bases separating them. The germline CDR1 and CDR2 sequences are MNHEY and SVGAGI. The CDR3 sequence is CASSNSLVAFF. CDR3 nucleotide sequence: TGTGCCAGCAGTAACAGTCTTGTCGCTTTCTTT.

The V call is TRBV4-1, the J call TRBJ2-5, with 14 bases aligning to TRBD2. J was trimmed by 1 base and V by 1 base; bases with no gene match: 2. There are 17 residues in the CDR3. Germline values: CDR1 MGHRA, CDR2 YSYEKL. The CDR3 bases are TGCGCCAGCAGCCAAGTGGGACTAGCGGGGGTCCAAGAGACCCAGTACTTC. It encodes CASSQVGLAGVQETQYF.

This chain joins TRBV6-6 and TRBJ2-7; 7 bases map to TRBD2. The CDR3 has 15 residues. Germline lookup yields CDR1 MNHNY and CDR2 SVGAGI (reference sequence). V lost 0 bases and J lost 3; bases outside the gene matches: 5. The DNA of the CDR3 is TGTGCCAGCAGTTACTCCGGACTAGACGGCTACGAGCAGTACTTC. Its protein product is CASSYSGLDGYEQYF.

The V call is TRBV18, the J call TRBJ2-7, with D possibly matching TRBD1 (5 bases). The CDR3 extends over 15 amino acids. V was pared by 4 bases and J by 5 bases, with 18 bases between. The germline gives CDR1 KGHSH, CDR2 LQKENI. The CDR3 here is CASSRQVSQGDEQYF. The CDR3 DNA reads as TGTGCCAGCTCACGTCAAGTGTCTCAGGGCGACGAGCAGTACTTC. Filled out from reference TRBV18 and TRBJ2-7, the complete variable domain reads NAGVMQNPRHLVRRRGQEARLRCSPMKGHSHVYWYRQLPEEGLKFMVYLQKENIIDESGMPKERFSAEFPKEGPSILRIQQVVRGDSAAYFCASSRQVSQGDEQYFGPGTRLTVT.

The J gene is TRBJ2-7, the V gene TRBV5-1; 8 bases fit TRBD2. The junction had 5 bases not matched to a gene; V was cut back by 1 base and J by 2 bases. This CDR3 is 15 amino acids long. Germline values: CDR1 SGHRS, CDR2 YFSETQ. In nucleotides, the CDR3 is TGCGCCAGCAGCTTGTCGAGCGGGGGCCCCTACGAGCAGTACTTC. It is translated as CASSLSSGGPYEQYF. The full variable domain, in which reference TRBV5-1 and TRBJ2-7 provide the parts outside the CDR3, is KAGVTQTPRYLIKTRGQQVTLSCSPISGHRSVSWYQQTPGQGLQFLFEYFSETQRNKGNFPGRFSGRQFSNSRSEMNVSTLELGDSALYLCASSLSSGGPYEQYFGPGTRLTVT.

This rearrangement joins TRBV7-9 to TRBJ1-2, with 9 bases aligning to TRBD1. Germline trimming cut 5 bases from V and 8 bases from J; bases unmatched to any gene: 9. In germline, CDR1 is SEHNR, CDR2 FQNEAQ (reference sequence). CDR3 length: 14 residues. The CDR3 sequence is CASSLDRGRSGYTF. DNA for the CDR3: TGTGCCAGCAGCCTCGACAGGGGGAGAAGCGGCTACACCTTC.

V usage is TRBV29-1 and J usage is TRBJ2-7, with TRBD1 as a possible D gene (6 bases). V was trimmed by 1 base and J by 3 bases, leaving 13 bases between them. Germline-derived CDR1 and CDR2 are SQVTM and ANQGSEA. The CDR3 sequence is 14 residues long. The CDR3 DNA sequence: TGCAGCGTTGAAGGGGCCGGGACAAGCTACGAGCAGTACTTC. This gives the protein CSVEGAGTSYEQYF.

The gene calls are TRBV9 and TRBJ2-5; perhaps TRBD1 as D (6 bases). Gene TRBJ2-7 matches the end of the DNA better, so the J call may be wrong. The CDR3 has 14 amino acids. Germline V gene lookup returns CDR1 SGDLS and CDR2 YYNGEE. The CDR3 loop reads CASSATGGSYEQYF. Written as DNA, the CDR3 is TGTGCCAGCAGCGCGACAGGAGGCTCCTACGAGCAGTACTTC.

The CDR3 DNA sequence: TGCGCCAGCAGTTCCGACACGAACACTGAAGCTTTCTTT. Its translation: CASSSDTNTEAFF. The chain joins TRBV5-1 to TRBJ1-1; the D is unclear. Germline V gene lookup returns CDR1 SGHRS and CDR2 YFSETQ. With 5 bases removed from V and 1 base from J, the gap between germline ends came to 9 bases. The CDR3 contains 13 residues.

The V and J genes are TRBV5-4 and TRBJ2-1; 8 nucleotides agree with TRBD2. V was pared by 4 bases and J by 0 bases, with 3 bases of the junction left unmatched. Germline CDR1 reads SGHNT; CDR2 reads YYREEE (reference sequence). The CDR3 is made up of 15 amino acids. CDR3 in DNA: TGTGCCAGCAGCCTGGGACTAGGCTCCTACAATGAGCAGTTCTTC. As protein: CASSLGLGSYNEQFF.

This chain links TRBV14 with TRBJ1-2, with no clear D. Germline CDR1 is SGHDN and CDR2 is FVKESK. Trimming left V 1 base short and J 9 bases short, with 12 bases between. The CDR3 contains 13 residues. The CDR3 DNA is TGTGCCAGCAGCCAAGTCCTCTCCGGGAGCTACACCTTC. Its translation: CASSQVLSGSYTF.

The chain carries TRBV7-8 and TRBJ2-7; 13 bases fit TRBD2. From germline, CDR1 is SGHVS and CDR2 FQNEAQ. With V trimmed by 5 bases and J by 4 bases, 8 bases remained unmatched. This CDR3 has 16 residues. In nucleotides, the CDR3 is TGTGCCAGCAGCCCCCAGACTAGCGGGGGGCGGTACGAGCAGTACTTC. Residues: CASSPQTSGGRYEQYF.

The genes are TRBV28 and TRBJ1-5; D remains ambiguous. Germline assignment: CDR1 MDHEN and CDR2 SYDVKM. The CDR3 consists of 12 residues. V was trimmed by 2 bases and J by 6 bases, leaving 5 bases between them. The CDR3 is CASSLLGQPQHF. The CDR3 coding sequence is TGTGCCAGCAGTTTACTCGGTCAGCCCCAGCATTTT. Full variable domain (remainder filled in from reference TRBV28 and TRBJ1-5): DVKVTQSSRYLVKRTGEKVFLECVQDMDHENMFWYRQDPGLGLRLIYFSYDVKMKEKGDIPEGYSVSREKKERFSLILESASTNQTSMYLCASSLLGQPQHFGDGTRLSIL.

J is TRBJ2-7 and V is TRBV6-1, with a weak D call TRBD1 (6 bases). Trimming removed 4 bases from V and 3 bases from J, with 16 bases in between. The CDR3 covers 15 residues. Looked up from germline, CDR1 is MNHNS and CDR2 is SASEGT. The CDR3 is CASSVPGVRGYEQYF. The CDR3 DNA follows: TGTGCCAGCAGTGTCCCAGGGGTCCGGGGCTACGAGCAGTACTTC.